What follows describes a single TCR beta chain. Seattle-derived patients entered the study during active infection and were followed longitudinally. This sample is part of a study of blood T cell repertoires in COVID-19. Study-level information: PBMCs, B-cell-depleted T cells, or T cells were the source of the cDNA or gDNA that made up the material.

Generated by immunoSEQ multiplex PCR, the TCRdb table keeps only in-frame clones and is missing some. This table holds almost 400,000 clones, about 89% found once. The sample taken for sequencing was peripheral blood. The receptor was derived from a woman aged 55-75 years with COVID-19, enrolled during active disease.

The chain's CDR3 is CASSSRGPLSTDTQYF. CDR3 coding DNA: TGTGCCAGCAGTAGCAGGGGTCCCCTTAGCACAGATACGCAGTATTTT. The chain combines TRBV2 with TRBJ2-3; possibly TRBD1 for D (6 bases). The CDR3 contains 16 residues. Germline V CDR1 and CDR2: SNHLY, FYNNEI. V lost 5 bases to trimming and J lost 0 bases, with 15 bases between them.